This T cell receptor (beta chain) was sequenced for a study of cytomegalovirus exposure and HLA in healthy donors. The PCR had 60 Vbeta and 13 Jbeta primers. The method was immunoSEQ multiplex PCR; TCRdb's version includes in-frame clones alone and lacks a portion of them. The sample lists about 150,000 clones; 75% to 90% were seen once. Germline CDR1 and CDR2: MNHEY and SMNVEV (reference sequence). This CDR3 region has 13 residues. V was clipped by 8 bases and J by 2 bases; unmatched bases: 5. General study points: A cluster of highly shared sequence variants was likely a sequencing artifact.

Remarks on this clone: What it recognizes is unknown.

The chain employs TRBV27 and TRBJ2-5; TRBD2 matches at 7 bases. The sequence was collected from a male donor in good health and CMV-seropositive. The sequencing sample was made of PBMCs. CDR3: CASVERGQETQYF. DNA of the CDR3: TGTGCCAGCGTCGAGCGGGGACAAGAGACCCAGTACTTC.